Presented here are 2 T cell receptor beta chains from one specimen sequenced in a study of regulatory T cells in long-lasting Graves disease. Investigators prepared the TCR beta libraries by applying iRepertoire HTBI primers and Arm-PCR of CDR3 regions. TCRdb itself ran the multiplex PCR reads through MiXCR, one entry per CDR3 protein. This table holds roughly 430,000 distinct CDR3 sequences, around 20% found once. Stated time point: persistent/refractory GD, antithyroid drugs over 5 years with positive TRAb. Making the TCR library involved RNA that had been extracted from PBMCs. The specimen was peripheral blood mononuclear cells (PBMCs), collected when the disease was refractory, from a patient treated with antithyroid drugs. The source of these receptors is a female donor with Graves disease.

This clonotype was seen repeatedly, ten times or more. The CDR3 DNA reads as TGTGCCAGCAGTTTGGTACAGGGGGCTAGCGAGCAGTACTTC. This encodes CASSLVQGASEQYF. This chain joins TRBV28 and TRBJ2-7; TRBD1 matches at 9 bases. Looked up from germline, CDR1 is MDHEN and CDR2 is SYDVKM. The length of the CDR3 is 14 residues. Losses at the gene ends were 3 bases for V and 6 bases for J; bases not matched to a gene: 6.

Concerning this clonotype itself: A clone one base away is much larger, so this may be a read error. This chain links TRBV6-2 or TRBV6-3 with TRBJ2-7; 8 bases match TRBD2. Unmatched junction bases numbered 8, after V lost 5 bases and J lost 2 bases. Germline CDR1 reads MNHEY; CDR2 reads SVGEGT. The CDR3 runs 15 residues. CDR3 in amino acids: CASSEGDSGAYEQYF. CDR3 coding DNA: TGTGCCAGCAGTGAAGGCGATAGCGGGGCCTACGAGCAGTACTTC.